This T cell receptor beta chain was captured by sequencing in a study of response to subunit inactivated influenza vaccine. There are 14 residues in the CDR3. CDR1 is SGHVS, CDR2 FQNEAQ, per germline. V was clipped by 4 bases and J by 1 base; unmatched bases: 2. TCRdb reprocessed the RT-PCR reads with MiXCR, giving one entry per CDR3 protein. The table includes some 160,000 distinct CDR3 sequences, approximately 11% detected once. This specimen consisted of non-naive T cells sorted from PBMCs, obtained more than 35 days after vaccination. The sequence was collected from a man aged 50 to 59 who received an inactivated influenza vaccine. This chain connects TRBV7-8 to TRBJ2-3; the match to TRBD2 covers 7 bases. Written as DNA, the CDR3 is TGTGCCAGCAGCTCCCTAGCGGGCACAGATACGCAGTATTTT. It translates to CASSSLAGTDTQYF.